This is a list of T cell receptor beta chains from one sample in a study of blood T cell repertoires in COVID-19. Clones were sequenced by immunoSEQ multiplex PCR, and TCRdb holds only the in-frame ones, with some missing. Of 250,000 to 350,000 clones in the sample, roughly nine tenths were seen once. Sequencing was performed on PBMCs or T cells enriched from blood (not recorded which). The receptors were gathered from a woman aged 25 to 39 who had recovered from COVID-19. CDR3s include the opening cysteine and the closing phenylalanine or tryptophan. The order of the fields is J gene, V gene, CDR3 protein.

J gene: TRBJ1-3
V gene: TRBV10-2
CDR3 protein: CASTDRAGNTIYF

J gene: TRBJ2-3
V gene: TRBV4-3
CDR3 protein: CASSQDLPDTQYF

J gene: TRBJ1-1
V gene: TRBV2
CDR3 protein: CASSRDRGTEAFF

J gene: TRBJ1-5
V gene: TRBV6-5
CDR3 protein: CASSYDTNQPQHF

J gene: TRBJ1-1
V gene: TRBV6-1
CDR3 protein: CASSDSRGNTEAFF

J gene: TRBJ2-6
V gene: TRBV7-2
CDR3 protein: CASSLDSQGAAGANVLTF

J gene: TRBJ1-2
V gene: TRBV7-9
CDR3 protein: CASSLIGATRGYTF

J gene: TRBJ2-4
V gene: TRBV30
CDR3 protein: CALMGGRWGTAKNIQYF

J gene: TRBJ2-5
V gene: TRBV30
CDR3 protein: CAWSVEGYETQYF

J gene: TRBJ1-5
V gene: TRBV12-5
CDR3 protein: CASGRDRGVNQPQHF

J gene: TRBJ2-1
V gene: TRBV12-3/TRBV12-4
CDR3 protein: CASSPLSNEQFF

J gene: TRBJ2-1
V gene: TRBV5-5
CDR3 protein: CASSPRLAGEDEQFF

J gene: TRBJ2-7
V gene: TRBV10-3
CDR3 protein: CAISERLLSYEQYF

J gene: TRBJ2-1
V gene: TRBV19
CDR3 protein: CASSPPLAGEQFF

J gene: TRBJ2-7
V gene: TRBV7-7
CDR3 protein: CASSSGNSYEQYF

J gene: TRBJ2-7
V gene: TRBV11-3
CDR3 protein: CASGRGYEQYF

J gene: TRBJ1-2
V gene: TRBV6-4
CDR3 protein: CASSDSSGGDYGYTF

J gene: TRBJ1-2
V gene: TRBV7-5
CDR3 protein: CARSSPPQEGAPAVVHGYTF

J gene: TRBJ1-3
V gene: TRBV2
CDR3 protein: CASSEWTGAGNTIYF

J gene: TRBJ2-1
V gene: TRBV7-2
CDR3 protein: CASSGDRGRRYEQFF

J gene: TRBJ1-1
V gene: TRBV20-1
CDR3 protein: CSAGRNTEAFF

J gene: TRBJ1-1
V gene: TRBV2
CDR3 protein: CASSEAHPDTFF

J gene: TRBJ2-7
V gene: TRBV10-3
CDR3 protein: CAIARDGEQYF

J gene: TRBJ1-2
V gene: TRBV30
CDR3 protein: CAWKGQGNYGYTF

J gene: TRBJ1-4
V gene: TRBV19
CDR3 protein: CASSIESTNEKLFF

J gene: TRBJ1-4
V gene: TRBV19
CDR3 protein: CASSITGTNEKLFF

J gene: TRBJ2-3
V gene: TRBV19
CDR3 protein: CATVDRGSTDTQYF

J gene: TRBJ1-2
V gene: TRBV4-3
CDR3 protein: CASSPAKKGTGYGYTF

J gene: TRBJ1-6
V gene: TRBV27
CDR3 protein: CASSRLSSYNSPLHF

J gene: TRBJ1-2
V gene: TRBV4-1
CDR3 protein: CASVGQGDGYTF

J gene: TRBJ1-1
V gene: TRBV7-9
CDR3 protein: CASSPPGDRVPEAFF

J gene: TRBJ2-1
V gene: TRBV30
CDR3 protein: CAWERGNVYNEQFF

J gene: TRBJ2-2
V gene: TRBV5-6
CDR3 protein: CASSPWTGTAITGELFF

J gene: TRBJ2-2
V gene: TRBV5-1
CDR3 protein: CASAQDPNTGELFF

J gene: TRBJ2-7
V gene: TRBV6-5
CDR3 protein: CASGTVPYEQYF

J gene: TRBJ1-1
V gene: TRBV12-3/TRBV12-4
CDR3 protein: CASSLLRNTEAFF

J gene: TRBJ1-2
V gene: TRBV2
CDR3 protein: CASSENWTRGRFYGYTF

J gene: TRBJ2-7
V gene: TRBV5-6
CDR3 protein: CASSLWTSGAYEQYF